This T cell receptor (beta chain) derives from a study of blood T cells in healthy people across ages. Study details: About one barcoded beta molecule per two T cells came from capture by template switching.

CDR1 is LGHNA and CDR2 is YSLEER in the germline V gene. With 2 bases clipped from V and 2 bases from J, the junction kept 8 bases outside the gene matches. The CDR3 extends over 16 amino acids. Whole-study findings and limits: Fewer expanded clones and more diversity marked long-lived versus aged donors.

About this clonotype itself: What it recognizes is unknown.

Together with a sample-barcoded 5' primer, a J-beta primer mix was included in a second PCR lasting roughly 6 to 12 cycles. MiXCR, run by TCRdb on the 5' RACE reads, gives a single entry per CDR3 protein. Of 1,500,000 or so distinct CDR3 sequences in the sample, 35% to 45% were seen once. This chain connects TRBV4-3 to TRBJ1-2, with 7 bases fitting TRBD1. Sequences were obtained from blood. This sequence was found in a woman in her late teens or twenties in good health. CDR3 region: CASSQRPGQTNYGYTF. CDR3 nucleotides: TGCGCCAGCAGCCAACGACCGGGACAGACAAACTATGGCTACACCTTC.